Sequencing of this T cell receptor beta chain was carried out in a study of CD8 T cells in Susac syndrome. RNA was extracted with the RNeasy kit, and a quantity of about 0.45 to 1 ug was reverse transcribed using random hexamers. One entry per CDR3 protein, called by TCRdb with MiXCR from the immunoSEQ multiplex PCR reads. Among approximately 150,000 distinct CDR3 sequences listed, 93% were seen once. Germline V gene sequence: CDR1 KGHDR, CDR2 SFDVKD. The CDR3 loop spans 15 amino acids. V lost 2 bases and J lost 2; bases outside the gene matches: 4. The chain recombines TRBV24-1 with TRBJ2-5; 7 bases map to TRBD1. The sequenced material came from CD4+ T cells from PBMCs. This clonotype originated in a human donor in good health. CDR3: CATSDSGTAQETQYF. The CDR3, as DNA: TGTGCCACCAGTGATTCCGGGACAGCTCAAGAGACCCAGTACTTC.